These T cell receptor beta chains were read from a single sample in a study of T and B cells in COVID-19 patients. TCRdb re-called the multiplex PCR reads with MiXCR, one entry per CDR3 protein. The data hold 13,000 or so distinct CDR3 sequences, with roughly 28% observed a single time. The material sequenced was blood. The origin of the receptors is a human donor who had recovered from COVID-19. Both conserved end residues are part of each CDR3. The D gene is left open where the match is weak. Only some rows state a clone size, as once, few, many or a class for expanded clones.

D,J,size,V,CDR3,DNA
-,TRBJ1-1,many,TRBV19,CASRGRVTEAFF,TGTGCCAGTAGGGGGCGGGTAACTGAAGCTTTCTTT
-,TRBJ2-1,few,TRBV6-1,CASSEVEHRAYNEQFF,TGTGCCAGCAGTGAAGTAGAACACAGGGCGTACAATGAGCAGTTCTTC
TRBD2,TRBJ2-6,few,TRBV10-2,CASSETASGGFSGANVLTF,TGCGCCAGCAGTGAGACCGCGAGCGGGGGATTCTCTGGGGCCAACGTCCTGACTTTC
-,TRBJ2-3,medium-sized,TRBV13,CASSFRDRGWDTQYF,TGTGCCAGCAGCTTCCGGGACCGAGGGTGGGATACGCAGTATTTT
-,TRBJ1-5,many,TRBV27,CASSFGTPNQPQHF,TGTGCCAGCAGTTTCGGGACACCCAATCAGCCCCAGCATTTT
-,TRBJ1-4,many,TRBV18,CASSPRQETNEKLFF,TGTGCCAGCTCACCGCGACAGGAAACTAATGAAAAACTGTTTTTT
TRBD1,TRBJ2-7,once,TRBV10-1,CASSEWQGASYEQYF,TGCGCCAGCAGTGAGTGGCAGGGGGCGAGCTACGAGCAGTACTTC
TRBD2,TRBJ2-1,-,TRBV12-3/TRBV12-4,CASSLAGAYEQFF,TGTGCCAGCAGCTTAGCGGGGGCCTACGAGCAGTTCTTC
-,TRBJ2-5,many,TRBV11-1,CASTPVKGAGGETQYF,TGTGCCAGCACCCCTGTGAAAGGGGCTGGAGGAGAGACCCAGTACTTC
-,TRBJ2-2,-,TRBV19,CASSFTGELFF,TGTGCCAGCAGCTTCACCGGGGAGCTGTTTTTT
-,TRBJ2-7,few,TRBV24-1,CATSDPNSSYEQYF,TGTGCCACCAGTGACCCAAACAGTTCCTACGAGCAGTACTTC
-,TRBJ2-3,medium-sized,TRBV19,CASRGLGTDTQYF,TGTGCCAGCCGTGGGTTAGGAACAGATACGCAGTATTTT
TRBD2,TRBJ2-1,-,TRBV19,CASSMWLAGGLNEQFF,TGTGCCAGTAGTATGTGGCTAGCGGGAGGGCTCAATGAGCAGTTCTTC
TRBD1,TRBJ2-7,few,TRBV12-3/TRBV12-4,CASSLSSGGYEQYF,TGTGCCAGCAGTTTATCTTCAGGGGGCTACGAGCAGTACTTC
-,TRBJ1-2,few,TRBV12-3/TRBV12-4,CASRLTGTLRETGGYTF,TGTGCCAGCCGTCTTACCGGGACGCTTCGGGAGACGGGTGGCTACACCTTC
-,TRBJ1-1,many,TRBV27,CASRGGKAEAFF,TGTGCCAGCAGAGGGGGGAAGGCTGAAGCTTTCTTT
-,TRBJ2-5,medium-sized,TRBV6-5,CASSYRGLKGETQYF,TGTGCCAGCAGTTACCGGGGCCTCAAAGGGGAGACCCAGTACTTC
-,TRBJ1-1,once,TRBV5-8,CASSLDPGKNTEAFF,TGTGCCAGCAGCTTGGATCCGGGCAAGAACACTGAAGCTTTCTTT
-,TRBJ2-7,few,TRBV5-5,CASSHQTLGTEQYF,TGTGCCAGCAGCCATCAGACCCTTGGGACAGAGCAGTACTTC
-,TRBJ1-4,medium-sized,TRBV29-1,CSVPLSGATNEKLFF,TGCAGCGTCCCCCTTTCGGGGGCAACTAATGAAAAACTGTTTTTT
-,TRBJ2-1,-,TRBV27,CASSFPTRGAYNEQFF,TGTGCCAGCAGTTTCCCCACTAGAGGGGCATACAATGAGCAGTTCTTC
-,TRBJ1-2,-,TRBV5-1,CASFYGYTF,TGCGCCAGCTTCTATGGCTACACCTTC
-,TRBJ1-1,few,TRBV7-9,CASRAGGLGDTEAFF,TGTGCCAGCAGGGCGGGGGGCCTGGGGGACACTGAAGCTTTCTTT
-,TRBJ2-1,large,TRBV29-1,CSVVAGGNEQFF,TGCAGCGTTGTTGCGGGCGGCAATGAGCAGTTCTTC
TRBD1,TRBJ1-5,-,TRBV27,CASRKGQGSNQPQHF,TGTGCCAGCAGAAAAGGACAGGGGAGCAATCAGCCCCAGCATTTT
-,TRBJ2-3,few,TRBV7-2,CASRRPAGEDTQYF,TGTGCCAGCAGAAGGCCCGCTGGAGAGGATACGCAGTATTTT
-,TRBJ2-1,many,TRBV18,CASSPGTGNEQFF,TGTGCCAGCTCACCAGGAACCGGCAATGAGCAGTTCTTC
TRBD2,TRBJ2-5,-,TRBV20-1,CSARVRGVAGGGSPKTQYF,TGCAGTGCTAGAGTCCGTGGGGTGGCGGGGGGGGGGAGTCCCAAGACCCAGTACTTC
TRBD1,TRBJ1-4,-,TRBV5-1,CASSYRTGTEVEKLFF,TGCGCCAGCAGTTATCGAACCGGGACAGAGGTTGAAAAACTGTTTTTT
-,TRBJ2-1,-,TRBV7-6,CASSFGGDNEQFF,TGTGCCAGCAGCTTCGGGGGAGACAATGAGCAGTTCTTC
-,TRBJ2-1,medium-sized,TRBV6-6,CASSYGQNVDEQFF,TGTGCCAGCAGTTACGGACAGAACGTCGATGAGCAGTTCTTC
-,TRBJ1-1,hyperexpanded,TRBV29-1,CSVPPTRETENTEAFF,TGCAGCGTTCCTCCCACTCGGGAGACCGAGAACACTGAAGCTTTCTTT
TRBD1,TRBJ2-6,many,TRBV18,CASSLTGGAPSGANVLTF,TGTGCCAGCTCACTGACAGGGGGCGCCCCATCTGGGGCCAACGTCCTGACTTTC
-,TRBJ1-5,-,TRBV6-5,CASSLLRSSNQPQHF,TGTGCCAGCAGTTTACTCAGAAGTAGCAATCAGCCCCAGCATTTT
-,TRBJ2-7,medium-sized,TRBV30,CAWTAGKGEQYF,TGTGCCTGGACGGCAGGGAAAGGCGAGCAGTACTTC
-,TRBJ2-7,-,TRBV5-6,CASSEDVQGPREQYF,TGTGCCAGCAGCGAAGATGTACAGGGACCTCGCGAGCAGTACTTC
TRBD2,TRBJ2-1,-,TRBV5-1,CASSPPSGSYNEQFF,TGCGCCAGCAGCCCGCCTAGCGGATCATACAATGAGCAGTTCTTC
TRBD1,TRBJ2-5,large,TRBV12-3/TRBV12-4,CASSLAGTGEETQYF,TGTGCCAGCAGTTTAGCGGGGACAGGGGAAGAGACCCAGTACTTC
TRBD2,TRBJ2-5,many,TRBV10-3,CAISNFGTSGNEETQYF,TGTGCCATCAGTAATTTCGGGACTAGCGGGAACGAAGAGACCCAGTACTTC
TRBD1,TRBJ1-4,few,TRBV7-9,CASSSTGLGNEKLFF,TGTGCCAGCAGCTCGACAGGGCTGGGTAATGAAAAACTGTTTTTT